The sequence of this T cell receptor (beta chain) was determined in a study of T cells in narcolepsy. Study-wide background: Donors had narcolepsy type 1 or type 2, or were healthy controls.

The J segment lost 0 bases and the V segment lost 3 bases, leaving 5 bases of the junction unmatched. This CDR3 contains 15 residues. Germline CDR1 SGHRS, CDR2 YFSETQ. Clones were read by immunoSEQ multiplex PCR, and TCRdb kept only the in-frame ones, dropping some. Among about 40,000 clones listed, around 88% were seen once. As regards this clone: Its matching antigen is unknown.

Whole-study findings and limits: Same-patient CSF and blood CD4+ T cell clonotypes included HCRT-specific and TRIB2-specific autoreactive ones. Autoreactive clonotypes reportedly recurred in blood of same and different patients, not controls. Some memory CD4+ repertoires had no autoreactive clone sequences.

The V gene is TRBV5-1, the J gene TRBJ1-1; 7 nucleotides match TRBD1. The source is a human donor with narcolepsy. The material sequenced was CD45RA- memory CD4+ T cells from PBMCs. The CDR3 reads CASSSGTAVNTEAFF. In DNA, the CDR3 is TGCGCCAGCAGCTCGGGGACAGCAGTGAACACTGAAGCTTTCTTT.